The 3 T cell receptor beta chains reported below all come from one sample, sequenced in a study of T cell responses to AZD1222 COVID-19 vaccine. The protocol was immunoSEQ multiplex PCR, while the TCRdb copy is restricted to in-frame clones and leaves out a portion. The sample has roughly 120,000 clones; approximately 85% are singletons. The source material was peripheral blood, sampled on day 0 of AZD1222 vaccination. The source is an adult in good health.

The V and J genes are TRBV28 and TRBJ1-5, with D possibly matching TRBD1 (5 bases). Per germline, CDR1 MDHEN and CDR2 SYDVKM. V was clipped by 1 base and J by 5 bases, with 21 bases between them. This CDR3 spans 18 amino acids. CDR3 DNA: TGTGCCAGCAGTTTATCTTCAGGGTTGGGATCCATGGATCAGCCCCAGCATTTT. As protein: CASSLSSGLGSMDQPQHF.

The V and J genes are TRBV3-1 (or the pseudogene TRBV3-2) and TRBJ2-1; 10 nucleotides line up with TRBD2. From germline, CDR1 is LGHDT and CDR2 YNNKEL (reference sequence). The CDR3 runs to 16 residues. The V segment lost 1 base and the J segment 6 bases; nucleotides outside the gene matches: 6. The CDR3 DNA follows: TGTGCCAGCAGCCAAGTCGCTAGCGGGGGCTTCAATGAGCAGTTCTTC. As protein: CASSQVASGGFNEQFF.

CDR3 bases: TGTGCCAGTAGTGGTACTCCGGGACAGGGGATGAACACTGAAGCTTTCTTT. Translated, it gives CASSGTPGQGMNTEAFF. The chain carries TRBV19 and TRBJ1-1; TRBD1 matches 10 bases. V shed 5 bases, J shed 0 bases, and the junction held 9 bases outside the gene matches. Germline CDR1 is LNHDA and CDR2 is SQIVND (reference sequence). The CDR3 runs to 17 residues.